This entry is about one T cell receptor beta chain. As yet, its antigen is unknown. A junction end diverges from the germline sequence, so it may reflect a read error. This record comes from a study of blood T cells in healthy people across ages. Study outcomes and limitations: Across the age range, TCR beta diversity per million T cells fell in a roughly linear way.

The CDR3 consists of 16 residues. CDR1 and CDR2 from the germline V gene are LGHDT and YNNKEL (reference sequence). Per sample, at least 5 micrograms of total RNA were extracted. Next came a second PCR, run for about 7 to 12 cycles, which used a sample-barcoded 5' primer along with a J-beta primer mix. From each sample, at least 2.5 million paired-end reads containing CDR3 were obtained. Each CDR3 protein is one row after TCRdb ran MiXCR on the 5' RACE reads. The data contain approximately 850,000 distinct CDR3 sequences, 55% to 75% of them seen just once; the ten biggest clones take up around 20%. The sequence was obtained from a man younger than 40 in good health. The rearrangement uses TRBV3-1 and TRBJ2-4, with 11 bases that match TRBD1. The tail of the sequence fits TRBJ2-7 better, so the J call may be wrong. The sequenced sample was blood. CDR3 protein: CASSPRWGQGAYEQYF. The CDR3 DNA follows: TGCGCCAGCAGCCCGAGGTGGGGACAGGGGGCCTACGAGCAGTACTTC.